This paragraph covers one TCR beta chain sequence. This clone showed up just a few times. Its antigen has not been determined. No base quality values were provided; no much bigger clone lies one nucleotide off. The entire amount of isolated RNA was reverse transcribed using the High Capacity cDNA Reverse Transcription Kit, so the sequenced TCRB transcripts were expressed ones. Naive, central memory and regulatory T cell samples underwent deep immunoSEQ sequencing, averaging around 3.7 million total reads per sample. After sorted cells were lysed in RLT buffer, RNA was extracted with DNase-treated RNeasy Micro or Mini kits, with the choice depending on cell number. To prevent cross-contamination, each cell subset was processed individually, whereas patient and healthy donor samples were processed jointly. The immunoSEQ multiplex PCR was used to amplify TCRB sequences from cDNA, generating 87-bp fragments that spanned the CDR3 region. The amplicons were sequenced using the Illumina HiSeq platform. Per the source publication's procedure: Synthetic template baselines were used to correct PCR bias computationally, reads within Hamming distance 2 were collapsed, and singletons that could not be merged were discarded. By aligning reads against IMGT, V, D and J genes, CDR3 length, and insertions or deletions at six rearrangement sites were assigned. Within each subset, clonotype counts were normalized to the number of sorted cells before true diversity and Gini coefficients were calculated with the tcR R package. The overlap coefficient, calculated on TCRB nucleotide sequences, was used to measure repertoire sharing. Out-of-frame TCRB sequences from naive cells were analyzed as a proxy for the pre-selection repertoire. TCRdb limited this immuneACCESS table to in-frame rearrangements with V and J called. A share of clones is missing; checked studies link under half to unresolved V genes, and the rest is unexplained. V and J calls and clone size are as listed in that table; D and trimming were resolved from the DNA. The sample contains approximately 600,000 clones, 9.5% to 15% of them found a single time. 0.095% to 0.15% of the sample is in the top ten clones.

The V end gives up 0 bases and the J end 7 bases, leaving 12 bases in the junction not matched to a gene. The germline V gene supplies CDR1 SGHVS and CDR2 FNYEAQ. The CDR3 runs 16 residues from the cysteine to the phenylalanine. The sequence is cut down to CDR3 DNA, 48 bases in frame from base 1. The record originates from a study of beta chain features in type 1 diabetes listed by TCRdb under 2018. Some background on the complete study: Mean age, gender distribution, total cell number and subset yield did not differ between patients and healthy donors. Across all samples, about 110 million sorted cells were examined, and cell number per subset correlated strongly with RNA yield. The study compared TCRB repertoires of sorted circulating CD4+ T cell subsets between recently diagnosed type 1 diabetes patients and matched healthy donors. Regulatory and stem cell-like memory subsets were isolated from only 8 patients and roughly 8 healthy donors, whereas naive and central memory subsets came from all 30 or so donors. Study-wide conclusions, independent of this receptor: At VDJ recombination sites, type 1 diabetes patients had fewer insertions and more deleted nucleotides, which implies abnormalities in thymic rearrangement. Naive, central memory and regulatory TCRB repertoires appeared more similar among patients than among healthy donors. Type 1 diabetes patients showed a moderate but significant shortening of TCRB CDR3 length in all four CD4+ subsets. Because cDNA rather than genomic DNA was sequenced, highly expressing activated cells could have been over-represented, although no difference in activation and CD3 levels was found between groups. Shorter templates might be favored by PCR, yet because patient and control samples were amplified and corrected together, any such skew would affect both groups equally. HLA sub-analyses involved small numbers of individuals, so any influence of HLA type on TCRB rearrangement remained unresolved.

Each donor gave one peripheral blood draw, averaging approximately 120 mL, which was collected into heparinised tubes. A BD FACSAria II was used to sort naive, central memory, regulatory and stem cell-like memory CD4+ T cells with a panel that included CD45RO, CCR7, CD25, CD127, CD95 and CD27. Purity was above 98% for every sorted population. PBMCs were isolated immediately by Lymphoprep density gradient centrifugation and stained directly without culture. To minimize batch effects, samples were stained and sorted in pairs, one healthy donor with one patient per experiment. The chain couples TRBV7-6 to TRBJ2-7, and 7 junctional nucleotides match TRBD2. This clonotype was sampled from a young man with type 1 diabetes. Sequencing input: naive CD4+ T cells from blood. The label giving this sample's cell subset or site can be read as: true naive CD4+ T cells. The nucleotide sequence reads as follows: TGTGCCAGCAGCTTAGCGGCTTCTAGCGGCCCCATTGAGCAGTACTTC. Its product reads: CASSLAASSGPIEQYF. Extended through the reference TRBV7-6 and TRBJ2-7 proteins, this CDR3 yields the full variable domain: GAGVSQSPRYKVTKRGQDVALRCDPISGHVSLYWYRQALGQGPEFLTYFNYEAQQDKSGLPNDRFSAERPEGSISTLTIQRTEQRDSAMYRCASSLAASSGPIEQYFGPGTRLTVT.